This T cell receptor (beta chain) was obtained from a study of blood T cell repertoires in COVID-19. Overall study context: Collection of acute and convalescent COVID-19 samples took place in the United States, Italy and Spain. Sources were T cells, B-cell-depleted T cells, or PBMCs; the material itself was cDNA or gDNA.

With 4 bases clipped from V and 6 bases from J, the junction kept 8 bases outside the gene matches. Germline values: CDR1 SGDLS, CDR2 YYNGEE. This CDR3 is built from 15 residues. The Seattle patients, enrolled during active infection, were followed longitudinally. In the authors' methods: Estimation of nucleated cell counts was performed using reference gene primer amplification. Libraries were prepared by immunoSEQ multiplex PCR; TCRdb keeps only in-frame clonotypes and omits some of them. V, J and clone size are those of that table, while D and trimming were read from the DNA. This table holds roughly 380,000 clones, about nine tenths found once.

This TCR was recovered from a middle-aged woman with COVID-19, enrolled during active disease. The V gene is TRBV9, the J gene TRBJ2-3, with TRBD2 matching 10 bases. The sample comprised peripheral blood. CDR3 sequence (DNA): TGTGCCAGCAGCCCCCTAGCGGGGGTAGGGGATACGCAGTATTTT. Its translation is CASSPLAGVGDTQYF.